Detailed here is one TCR beta chain. Its antigen is unidentified. This entry is derived from a study of PD-1 blockade in classical Hodgkin lymphoma. Study-level findings and limits: Repertoire differences have undefined causes, possibly disease activity or prior therapy. At baseline, newly diagnosed patients reportedly showed less TCR diversity than healthy donors.

Time point: newly diagnosed, previously untreated cHL patient sample. PBMCs representing newly diagnosed, untreated classical Hodgkin lymphoma functioned as the comparison. This CDR3 spans 16 amino acids. Trimming left V 0 bases short and J 4 bases short, with 10 bases between. CDR1 and CDR2 from the germline V gene are SNHLY and FYNNEI. Sequenced by immunoSEQ multiplex PCR; TCRdb stores in-frame clones only, minus some. The table includes 17,000 or so clones, 90% detected once. The chain is built from TRBV2 and TRBJ2-6; D possibly corresponds to TRBD2 (6 bases). The clonotype was recovered from a human donor with classical Hodgkin lymphoma. Sequenced sample: peripheral blood mononuclear cells (PBMCs). CDR3 amino acids: CASSEAGGAGANVLTF. Here the CDR3 DNA reads TGTGCCAGCAGTGAAGCTGGAGGGGCGGGGGCCAACGTCCTGACTTTC.